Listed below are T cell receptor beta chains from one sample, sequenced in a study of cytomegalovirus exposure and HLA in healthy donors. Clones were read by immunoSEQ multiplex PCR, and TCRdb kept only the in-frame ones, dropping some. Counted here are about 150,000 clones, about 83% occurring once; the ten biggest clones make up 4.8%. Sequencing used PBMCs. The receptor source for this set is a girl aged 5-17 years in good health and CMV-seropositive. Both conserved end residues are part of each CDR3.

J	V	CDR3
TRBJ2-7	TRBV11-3	CASSNGPLVEQYF
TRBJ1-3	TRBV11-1	CASSPTGLSGNTIYF
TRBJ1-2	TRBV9	CASSPRQESNYGYTF
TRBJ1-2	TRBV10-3	CAPLDRFFVTF
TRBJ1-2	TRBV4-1	CASSQDEGRGIGYTF
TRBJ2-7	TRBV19	CASSIVSGDSYEQYF
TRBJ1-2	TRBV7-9	CSTKGAGYTF
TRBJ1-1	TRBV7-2	CASILTGLNTEAFF
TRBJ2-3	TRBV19	CASTPARDRVTDTQYF
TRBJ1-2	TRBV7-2	CASSIKPGQTLYGYTF
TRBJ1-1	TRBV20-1	CSAGTVEAFF
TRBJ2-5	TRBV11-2	CASSRDRVGETQYF
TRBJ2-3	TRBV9	CASAVQFERGDTDTQYF
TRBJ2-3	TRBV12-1	CASSFIRDSPITDTQYF
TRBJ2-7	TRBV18	CASSPRLQGAYEQYF
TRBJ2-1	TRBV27	CASSLRTSGGDDNEQFF
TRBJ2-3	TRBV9	CASSVDEGVGTDTQYF
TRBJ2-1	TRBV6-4	CASSEGQGISGQFF
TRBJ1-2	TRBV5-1	CASSPPGDRGSYGYTF
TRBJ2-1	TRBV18	CASSPTRYNEQFF
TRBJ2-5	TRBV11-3	CASSPRDRGQGTQYF
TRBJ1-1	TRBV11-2	CASSLYEGKNTEAFF
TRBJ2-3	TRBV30	CAWKVRDTSTDTQYF
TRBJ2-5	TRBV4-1	CASSQSPTGLRVETQYF
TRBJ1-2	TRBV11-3	CASSLEAGAQGYTF
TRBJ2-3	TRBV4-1	CASSQVVIGVGADTQYF
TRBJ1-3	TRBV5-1	CASSLASPGKNTIYF
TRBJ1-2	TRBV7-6	CASSLAESGVGYTF
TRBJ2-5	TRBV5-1	CASSPPRTGGDTQYF
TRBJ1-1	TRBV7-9	CATRAVLNTEAFF
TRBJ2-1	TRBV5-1	CASSSSAGRSGNEQFF
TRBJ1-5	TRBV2	CASSQGTASNQPQHF
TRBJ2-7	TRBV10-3	CAISESGWYETGNYEQYF
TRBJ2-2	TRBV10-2	CASTQGAANTGELFF
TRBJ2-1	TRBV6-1	CASSEVPGNSYNEQFF
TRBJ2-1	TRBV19	CASSQVLGAPLSYNEQFF
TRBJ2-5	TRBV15	CATSRDLGQETQYF
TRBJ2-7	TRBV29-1	CSVEDDNSYEQYF
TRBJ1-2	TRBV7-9	CASSLADRDHGYTF
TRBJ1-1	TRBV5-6	CASSLNMNTEAFF
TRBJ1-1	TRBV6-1	CAGLGGRGQIEAFF
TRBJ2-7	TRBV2	CALGTVHYEQYF
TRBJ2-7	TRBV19	CASSIYRLGTYEQYF
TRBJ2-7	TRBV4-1	CASSHPLAGDPYEQYF
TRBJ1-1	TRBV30	CAWIGSRRTEAFF
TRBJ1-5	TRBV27	CASSQDRVGQPQHF
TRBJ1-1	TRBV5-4	CAINTNGQTNTEAFF
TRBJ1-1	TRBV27	CASSSSRGAFF
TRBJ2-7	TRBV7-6	CASSSTSKGGQRAYEQYF
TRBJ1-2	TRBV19	CASRAPTQILNYGYTF
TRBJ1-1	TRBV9	CASSAGQGNTEAFF
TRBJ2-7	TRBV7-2	CASSKNPGLVNYEQYF
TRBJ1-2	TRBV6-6	CASSYSKDRGDYGHTF
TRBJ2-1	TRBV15	CATSTTSVYNEQFF
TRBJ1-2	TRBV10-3	CAISSTTGQWGYTF